This T cell receptor (beta chain) derives from a study of shared clonotypes between healthy human individuals. Source study methods: Without quality scores, immunoSEQ junctional reads could not be filtered like full-length reads. Assay: immunoSEQ multiplex PCR; the TCRdb copy retains only in-frame clones and omits some. V and J calls and clone size come straight from that table; D and trimming were deduced from the DNA. The sample contains 2 million to 2.5 million clones, approximately 93% of which appear only once. Germline CDR1 reads SGDLS; CDR2 reads YYNGEE. V was pared by 3 bases and J by 3 bases, with 12 bases between. This CDR3 spans 14 amino acids. Points on this clone: The antigen is unknown.

Regarding the study as a whole: How much donors shared clonotypes was expected to be affected by sequencing depth. A handful of donors shared about 5% of their naive CD4 clonotypes.

This clonotype was sampled from a man aged 18 to 30 in good health. Some clones in this sample may be carry-over from other donors' samples. Sequencing was done on a sample of naive CD4+ T cells from PBMCs. Subset meaning: CD45RA+ positively selected. The chain carries TRBV9 and TRBJ1-2; no clear D gene. The CDR3 here is CASSAFLADYGYTF. The CDR3 region has the DNA TGTGCCAGCAGCGCTTTTTTGGCCGACTATGGCTACACCTTC.